These 16 T cell receptor beta chains originate from one sample sequenced in a study of blood T cell repertoires in COVID-19. The table came from immunoSEQ multiplex PCR; TCRdb's copy has only in-frame clones and leaves some out. The repertoire holds some 340,000 clones, approximately 90% seen once, with 3% to 5% in the top ten. Sequenced material: PBMCs or T cells enriched from blood (not recorded which). The receptors were gathered from a woman aged 25 to 45 who had been exposed to COVID-19.

The CDR3 reads CASSVEGQGRHTIYF. In DNA form, the CDR3 reads TGTGCCAGCAGCGTAGAGGGACAGGGGAGGCACACCATATATTTT. The rearrangement links TRBV9 to TRBJ1-3; 10 bases are a match to TRBD1. The CDR3 is 15 residues long. V lost 0 bases, J lost 8 bases, and 5 bases stayed unmatched. Germline V lookup: CDR1 SGDLS, CDR2 YYNGEE.

The chain recombines TRBV18 with TRBJ2-2; D uncertain. Trimming cost V 6 bases and J 4 bases, with 12 bases left between them. The CDR3 totals 14 residues. Germline loops: CDR1 KGHSH, CDR2 LQKENI. This chain's CDR3 is CASSLDTFTGELFF. The CDR3 DNA is TGTGCCAGCTCCCTCGACACATTCACCGGGGAGCTGTTTTTT.

The gene calls are TRBV11-2 and TRBJ1-3; a possible D gene is TRBD1 (6 bases). Germline values: CDR1 SGHAT, CDR2 FQNNGV. This CDR3 region has 16 residues. With 5 bases removed from V and 0 bases from J, the gap between germline ends came to 14 bases. In DNA form, the CDR3 reads TGTGCCAGCAGCACGGTAGGACAGAGCTCTGGAAACACCATATATTTT. Amino acids: CASSTVGQSSGNTIYF.

The V and J genes are TRBV6-5 and TRBJ2-1, with TRBD1 identical over 7 bases. V lost 6 bases to trimming and J lost 2 bases; unmatched junction nucleotides: 4. Germline assignment: CDR1 MNHEY and CDR2 SVGAGI. The CDR3 loop spans 14 amino acids. The CDR3 nucleotides read TGTGCCAGCAGACAGGGGACCACCTACAATGAGCAGTTCTTC. Translating gives CASRQGTTYNEQFF.

DNA for the CDR3: TGTGCCTGGAGTGTCGGCACTGAAGCTTTCTTT. Protein: CAWSVGTEAFF. The chain links TRBV30 to TRBJ1-1; unclear D gene. Trimming pared 0 bases from V and 4 bases from J, leaving 3 bases between. Germline-derived CDR1 and CDR2 are GTSNPN and SVGIG (reference sequence). CDR3 size: 11 residues.

The CDR3 nucleotides read TGTGCCAGCAGCCGGGGAACAGGGGCCTACAATCAGCCCCAGCATTTT. Its translation is CASSRGTGAYNQPQHF. This rearrangement joins TRBV14 to TRBJ1-5; 7 bases align to TRBD1. CDR3 length: 16 residues. The J segment lost 3 bases and the V segment lost 4 bases, leaving 9 bases of the junction unmatched. Germline-derived CDR1 and CDR2 are SGHDN and FVKESK. The entire variable domain, with the rest obtained from reference TRBV14 and TRBJ1-5, is as follows: EAGVTQFPSHSVIEKGQTVTLRCDPISGHDNLYWYRRVMGKEIKFLLHFVKESKQDESGMPNNRFLAERTGGTYSTLKVQPAELEDSGVYFCASSRGTGAYNQPQHFGDGTRLSIL.

This clone has a count of ten or more. This sequence joins TRBV3-1 (or the pseudogene TRBV3-2) and TRBJ2-7; D possibly corresponds to TRBD1 (6 bases). The V gene's germline CDR1 is LGHDT and CDR2 YNNKEL (reference sequence). This CDR3 has 16 amino acids. Trimming left V 1 base short and J 3 bases short, with 16 bases between. CDR3: CASSQVGYTGSYEQYF. Here the CDR3 DNA reads TGTGCCAGCAGCCAAGTGGGGTATACAGGGAGCTACGAGCAGTACTTC.

The rearrangement uses TRBV5-5 and TRBJ1-2; D is perhaps TRBD1 (5 bases). The germline V and J ends were trimmed by 4 bases and 7 bases, with 26 bases remaining between them. The CDR3 consists of 17 residues. CDR1 and CDR2 from the germline V gene are SGHKS and YYEKEE (reference sequence). CDR3 protein: CASSPAGQGSFTRGYTF. As DNA, the CDR3 is TGTGCCAGCAGCCCGGCGGGGCAGGGTTCATTTACTCGTGGCTACACCTTC.

J is TRBJ1-4 and V is TRBV2; the match to TRBD1 covers 8 bases. V gave up 6 bases and J gave up 10 bases; unmatched junction bases: 7. The CDR3 has 13 amino acids. Germline V gene sequence: CDR1 SNHLY, CDR2 FYNNEI. The CDR3 is CASSGTGAGKLFF. The CDR3 DNA follows: TGTGCCAGCAGCGGGACAGGCGCAGGAAAACTGTTTTTT.

V is TRBV18 and J is TRBJ1-2, with D possibly matching TRBD1 (6 bases). The germline V gene encodes CDR1 KGHSH and CDR2 LQKENI. The CDR3 consists of 13 residues. V was clipped by 3 bases and J by 6 bases, with 11 bases between them. The CDR3 spells CASSPRQEDGYTF. The CDR3 region has the DNA TGTGCCAGCTCACCTCGACAGGAAGATGGCTACACCTTC.

The chain couples TRBV25-1 to TRBJ2-4; D remains ambiguous. The CDR3 length is 16 residues. Trimming stripped 6 bases from V and 0 bases from J, with 15 bases between. Germline CDR1 is MGHDK and CDR2 is SYGVNS. CDR3 bases: TGTGCCAGCAGGAGAGAACTACCAGTAGCCAAAAACATTCAGTACTTC. It encodes CASRRELPVAKNIQYF.

The chain carries TRBV6-5 and TRBJ2-2; 9 nucleotides agree with TRBD1. The germline V gene encodes CDR1 MNHEY and CDR2 SVGAGI. V lost 5 bases, J lost 5 bases, and 3 bases stayed unmatched. The CDR3 extends over 14 amino acids. CDR3: CASSRTGATGELFF. The CDR3 coding sequence is TGTGCCAGCAGTAGGACAGGGGCAACCGGGGAGCTGTTTTTT.

This sequence joins TRBV4-2 and TRBJ2-3; 7 nucleotides agree with TRBD2. The CDR3 loop spans 15 amino acids. Germline CDR1 is LGHNA and CDR2 is YNFKEQ. Trimming at V came to 1 base and at J to 1 base, leaving 2 bases not matched to a gene. The CDR3 protein is CASSQVRGGTDTQYF. In nucleotides, the CDR3 is TGTGCCAGCAGCCAAGTCCGGGGGGGCACAGATACGCAGTATTTT.

The chain employs TRBV19 and TRBJ2-3, with D possibly being TRBD1 (5 bases). V dropped 3 bases and J dropped 6 bases, with 19 bases sitting between them. In germline, CDR1 is LNHDA, CDR2 SQIVND (reference sequence). CDR3 length equals 16 residues. This chain's CDR3 is CASSIGAGPSLDTQYF. In DNA, the CDR3 is TGTGCCAGTAGTATTGGAGCAGGGCCGTCTTTGGATACGCAGTATTTT.

The V call is TRBV6-2 or TRBV6-3, the J call TRBJ2-3; maybe TRBD1 (5 bases). Per germline, CDR1 MNHEY and CDR2 SVGEGT. This CDR3 spans 13 amino acids. V lost 3 bases to trimming and J lost 6 bases, with 10 bases between them. The CDR3 reads CASSYLGDDTQYF. DNA of the CDR3: TGTGCCAGCAGTTATCTAGGGGATGATACGCAGTATTTT.

This chain uses TRBV6-5 with TRBJ2-7, with D perhaps TRBD1 (6 bases). Germline V gives CDR1 MNHEY, CDR2 SVGAGI. Trimming left V 7 bases short and J 3 bases short, with 19 bases between. The CDR3 contains 15 residues. CDR3 protein: CASTPTGTYNYEQYF. The CDR3, as DNA: TGTGCCAGCACCCCGACCGGGACATATAACTACGAGCAGTACTTC.